These 30 T cell receptor beta chains were all obtained from the same sample, sequenced in a study of CXCR3-negative and CXCR3-positive naive CD8 T cells. TRB cDNA was prepared as libraries by UMI-labeled 5' RACE. TCRdb re-called the 5' RACE reads and catalogs CDR3 proteins one per entry, DNA excluded. There are 4,800 or so distinct CDR3 sequences in the sample, with 2.5% to 3% held by the top ten. Sequenced sample: naive CXCR3- CD8+ T cells from blood. Subset noted: CD45RO-CCR7+CD27+CD95- naive CD8+ T cells lacking CXCR3 (TNR3-). The receptors were sampled from a human donor in good health. Some clones in this sample may be carry-over from other donors' samples.

V gene TRBV20-1 combines with J gene TRBJ1-5; TCRdb outputs TRBD1, but without DNA this stays unchecked. CDR3 size: 16 residues. CDR1 and CDR2 (germline): DFQATT, SNEGSKA (reference sequence). CDR3 protein: CSARDQGQAGNQPQHF.

This clonotype is classed as medium-sized by frequency. The chain uses TRBV25-1 and TRBJ2-7; checking the TCRdb D call of TRBD1 is not possible without DNA. This CDR3 has 14 residues. Germline V gene data show CDR1 as MGHDK and CDR2 as SYGVNS. The CDR3 loop is CASSEYRSGHEQYF.

The chain couples TRBV15 to TRBJ2-5. In germline, CDR1 is LNHNV, CDR2 YYDKDF (reference sequence). The CDR3 consists of 12 residues. The CDR3 spells CATSRGTETQYF.

This CDR3 reads CASSEGLDLNYGYTF. The chain is built from TRBV2 and TRBJ1-2. The CDR3 length is 15 residues. Germline assignment: CDR1 SNHLY and CDR2 FYNNEI.

This clonotype is called medium-sized based on its frequency. The chain uses TRBV29-1 and TRBJ2-1; TCRdb outputs TRBD2, but without DNA this stays unchecked. The CDR3 extends over 12 amino acids. CDR1 is SQVTM and CDR2 is ANQGSEA in the germline V gene. CDR3 region: CSARRDYNEQFF.

This clonotype is labeled medium-sized based on frequency. This chain links TRBV7-2 with TRBJ2-7. There are 12 residues in the CDR3. Germline assignment: CDR1 SGHTA and CDR2 FQGNSA. The CDR3 reads CASSLVPNEQYF.

The chain has TRBV20-1 and TRBJ2-7; TCRdb picks TRBD2, but there is no DNA to check that call. CDR1 and CDR2 from the germline V gene are DFQATT and SNEGSKA (reference sequence). This CDR3 has 15 residues. The CDR3: CSARSIAGLPYEQYF.

This chain uses TRBV29-1 with TRBJ2-1. Germline CDR1 is SQVTM and CDR2 is ANQGSEA. The CDR3 contains 11 residues. This chain's CDR3 is CSARSRTEQFF.

V and J are TRBV29-1 and TRBJ2-2. This CDR3 region has 13 residues. Germline V CDR1 and CDR2: SQVTM, ANQGSEA. CDR3 sequence: CSVEDDGTGELFF.

Frequency places this clonotype as medium-sized. The chain links TRBV23-1 to TRBJ2-3; the TCRdb D gene call, TRBD2, has no DNA to confirm it. TRBV23-1 is an ORF; its function is uncertain. CDR3 size: 16 residues. The CDR3: CASSLGIAGGTDTQYF.

Frequency places this clonotype as medium-sized. The genes are TRBV12-3 or TRBV12-4 and TRBJ2-7. The CDR3 loop spans 15 amino acids. This chain's CDR3 is CASSLAGQSTYEQYF.

The gene calls are TRBV5-1 and TRBJ1-5; the TCRdb call, TRBD1, lacks DNA for checking. Germline loops: CDR1 SGHRS, CDR2 YFSETQ. The CDR3 extends over 15 amino acids. This CDR3 reads CASSAGTGENQPQHF.

The V gene is TRBV6-5, the J gene TRBJ2-5; TCRdb indicates TRBD2, and absent DNA this call remains unverified. Germline V lookup: CDR1 MNHEY, CDR2 SVGAGI. This CDR3 is 15 amino acids long. This CDR3 reads CASRFQAGPQETQYF.

Frequency places this clonotype as medium-sized. The chain links TRBV7-9 to TRBJ2-7; as DNA is missing, the TRBD1 call by TCRdb cannot be tested. The length of the CDR3 is 15 residues. The germline V gene encodes CDR1 SEHNR and CDR2 FQNEAQ (reference sequence). CDR3 protein: CASSLVQGDPYEQYF.

This clonotype ranks as medium-sized in terms of frequency. The J gene is TRBJ1-1, the V gene TRBV10-3; TCRdb selects TRBD1, and the lack of DNA leaves this call unchecked. Germline V gives CDR1 ENHRY, CDR2 SYGVKD. The CDR3 runs to 15 residues. CDR3 region: CAISDGTDPNTEAFF.

Considering frequency, this clonotype is medium-sized. V and J are TRBV29-1 and TRBJ2-3; without DNA, the TCRdb call of TRBD2 cannot be checked. Germline V lookup: CDR1 SQVTM, CDR2 ANQGSEA. This CDR3 spans 17 amino acids. CDR3 in amino acids: CSVGRDGGSPSTDTQYF.

This clonotype is labeled medium-sized based on frequency. V is TRBV29-1 and J is TRBJ2-3; TCRdb names TRBD1, which stays unverified in the absence of DNA. The germline gives CDR1 SQVTM, CDR2 ANQGSEA. The CDR3 has 13 residues. The CDR3 loop is CSVPGQGTDTQYF.

The chain couples TRBV12-3 or TRBV12-4 to TRBJ2-7. The CDR3 totals 15 residues. CDR3 amino acids: CASSFFPNPSYEQYF.

The chain carries TRBV6-6 and TRBJ1-5; the D call from TCRdb, TRBD1, cannot be confirmed without DNA. The CDR3 runs to 15 residues. From germline, CDR1 is MNHNY and CDR2 SVGAGI (reference sequence). The CDR3: CASSYPTGSNQPQHF.

Considering frequency, this clonotype is medium-sized. The CDR3 spells CSVMRTGTSTDTQYF. The chain combines TRBV29-1 with TRBJ2-3; TCRdb's D call, TRBD1, is unchecked because there is no DNA. Germline V lookup: CDR1 SQVTM, CDR2 ANQGSEA. The CDR3 is 15 amino acids.

By frequency, this clonotype registers medium-sized (0.01 to 0.1%). The chain carries TRBV27 and TRBJ2-1; without DNA, the TCRdb call of TRBD2 cannot be checked. There are 15 residues in the CDR3. The germline V gene has CDR1 MNHEY and CDR2 SMNVEV (reference sequence). The CDR3 region is CASSLLASRGNEQFF.

Its frequency marks this clonotype as medium-sized. Here the CDR3 reads CSVGQLQETQYF. This chain uses TRBV29-1 with TRBJ2-5. Per the germline V gene, CDR1 is SQVTM and CDR2 is ANQGSEA. The CDR3 contains 12 residues.

By frequency, this clonotype is medium-sized. The rearrangement uses TRBV20-1 and TRBJ2-7; with no DNA, the TCRdb D assignment of TRBD2 cannot be verified. CDR3 length: 16 residues. Germline V gene lookup returns CDR1 DFQATT and CDR2 SNEGSKA (reference sequence). CDR3 protein: CSARDAPGLAGDEQYF.

Frequency places this clonotype as medium-sized. The J gene is TRBJ1-2, the V gene TRBV29-1. Looked up from germline, CDR1 is SQVTM and CDR2 is ANQGSEA. This CDR3 spans 12 amino acids. Here the CDR3 reads CSVVNLEDGYTF.

Its frequency marks this clonotype as large (0.1 to 1%). The chain links TRBV20-1 to TRBJ1-6; the TCRdb D gene call, TRBD1, has no DNA to confirm it. Germline V lookup: CDR1 DFQATT, CDR2 SNEGSKA (reference sequence). The CDR3 has 14 residues. The CDR3 protein is CSARGTVYNSPLHF.

This clonotype is labeled medium-sized based on frequency. This chain links TRBV29-1 with TRBJ1-2; the TCRdb call, TRBD1, lacks DNA for checking. CDR3 length: 15 residues. Per the germline V gene, CDR1 is SQVTM and CDR2 is ANQGSEA. The CDR3 region is CSVGGQGASNYGYTF.

The V gene is TRBV7-3, the J gene TRBJ2-3; TCRdb reports TRBD2, a call that lacks DNA to check it against. The CDR3 runs to 13 residues. Germline V CDR1 and CDR2: SGHTA, FQGTGA. The CDR3 loop is CASSTSLTDTQYF.

This clonotype ranks as medium-sized in terms of frequency. The chain uses TRBV20-1 and TRBJ1-5; TCRdb lists TRBD1, though no DNA is available to test this call. The CDR3 covers 13 residues. Germline V CDR1 and CDR2: DFQATT, SNEGSKA (reference sequence). The CDR3 protein is CSARDSGNQPQHF.

This clonotype registers medium-sized by frequency. This chain connects TRBV29-1 to TRBJ2-1; the D call of TRBD1 rests on TCRdb alone, since no DNA is present to check it. From germline, CDR1 is SQVTM and CDR2 ANQGSEA. The CDR3 covers 15 residues. CDR3: CSVGMAGGRYNEQFF.

This rearrangement joins TRBV20-1 to TRBJ1-2; TCRdb names TRBD1, which stays unverified in the absence of DNA. The germline gives CDR1 DFQATT, CDR2 SNEGSKA (reference sequence). The CDR3 extends over 13 amino acids. The CDR3 sequence is CSARAGTDHGYTF.